This T cell receptor beta chain was obtained from a study of shared clonotypes between healthy human individuals. At the level of the study: Per donor, three plates held CD4 naive cells, three held CD4 memory, two held CD8 naive and one held CD8 memory.

This clone has more than one count but fewer than ten. The CDR3 covers 16 residues. From germline, CDR1 is SNHLY and CDR2 FYNNEI. V shed 6 bases and J 5 bases; nucleotides not matched to a gene: 11. The sorted-subset replicate PCRs were given about 210 ng DNA, which is roughly 30,000 T cell genomes. Profiled with immunoSEQ multiplex PCR; TCRdb holds only in-frame clones, not every one. The table lists about 330,000 clones, 80% to 90% of them singletons, with 15% to 20% in the top ten. Each of the donors was a healthy adult who was HIV-negative and had not had a recent acute infection or vaccination. CD45RO+ cells were combined with CCR7-negative CD45RA+ TemRA cells to form CD8 memory.

This clonotype was obtained from a man younger than 35 in good health. J is TRBJ2-3 and V is TRBV2, with 10 bases lining up with TRBD2. Sequences were obtained from memory CD8+ T cells sorted from blood. Indicated subset: CD45RO+ cells pooled with CCR7-negative TemRA cells. DNA for the CDR3: TGTGCCAGCAGCCCGGGTAGCGGGGGGATGGAAGATACGCAGTATTTT. Its translation: CASSPGSGGMEDTQYF.